This T cell receptor (beta chain) came from a study of OX40 agonist ivuxolimab in advanced cancers. Background on the study: Males comprised over 80% of the group, whose mean age was approximately 60 years (range 23 to 79).

This table comes from immunoSEQ multiplex PCR, and its TCRdb copy is limited to in-frame clones, with some not included. Counted here are over 75,000 clones, approximately 88% occurring once; the ten biggest clones make up 1.4% to 1.5%. Whole-study results and caveats: The authors also found low normalized T-cell clonal expansion in some nonresponders. Partial responders receiving 0.1-3.0 mg/kg showed among the lowest clonal expansion. More expanded clones were found, on average, in CD8+ than in CD4+ T cells.

As regards this clone: What it binds is not known.

CDR1 WNHNN and CDR2 SYGVQD come from the germline V gene (reference sequence). The CDR3 runs 18 residues. V was clipped by 0 bases and J by 7 bases; unmatched bases: 13. J is TRBJ2-3 and V is TRBV10-1, with 10 bases aligning to TRBD2. The origin of this receptor is an adult with an advanced solid tumor such as melanoma, head and neck, liver or kidney cancer. The sample in question was CD4+ or CD8+ T cells sorted from blood, obtained in a trial of the OX40 agonist ivuxolimab. CDR3 coding DNA: TGCGCCAGCAGTGAGTCAAGGAGGGCTAGCGGGAGATTGAATACGCAGTATTTT. It yields the protein CASSESRRASGRLNTQYF.